These 12 T cell receptor beta chains share one sample of origin, sequenced in a study of blood T cell repertoires in COVID-19. Clones were sequenced by immunoSEQ multiplex PCR, and TCRdb holds only the in-frame ones, with some missing. The data hold 200,000 to 250,000 clones, with just over 85% observed a single time. What was sequenced was peripheral blood. These receptors all come from an elderly man with acute or convalescent COVID-19.

The rearrangement links TRBV24-1 to TRBJ1-1; D is ambiguous. Germline CDR1 reads KGHDR; CDR2 reads SFDVKD. Trimming removed 0 bases at V and 5 bases at J, with 6 bases between. The CDR3 runs 13 residues. The CDR3 spells CATSDLDGTEAFF. The CDR3 DNA follows: TGTGCCACCAGTGATTTGGACGGGACTGAAGCTTTCTTT.

The V gene is TRBV18, the J gene TRBJ1-3; D remains ambiguous. This CDR3 region has 14 residues. Looked up from germline, CDR1 is KGHSH and CDR2 is LQKENI. Deletions cut 3 bases from V and 1 base from J, with 7 bases between. The CDR3: CASSPQASGNTIYF. DNA of the CDR3: TGTGCCAGCTCACCTCAGGCTTCTGGAAACACCATATATTTT.

The chain has TRBV7-9 and TRBJ1-2; no firm D call. Deletions cut 4 bases from V and 3 bases from J, with 9 bases between. CDR3 length: 13 residues. Germline V CDR1 and CDR2: SEHNR, FQNEAQ (reference sequence). CDR3 coding DNA: TGTGCCAGCAGCTCGCGCCCCGACTATGGCTACACCTTC. Translation gives CASSSRPDYGYTF.

J is TRBJ2-5 and V is TRBV18; 11 bases align to TRBD2. The CDR3 covers 17 residues. Germline trimming cut 6 bases from V and 2 bases from J; bases unmatched to any gene: 11. CDR1 KGHSH and CDR2 LQKENI come from the germline V gene. The CDR3, as DNA: TGTGCCAGCTCGCAATCCTTAGCGGGAGGGCGGCAAGAGACCCAGTACTTC. It yields the protein CASSQSLAGGRQETQYF.

This rearrangement joins TRBV12-3 or TRBV12-4 to TRBJ1-5; tentatively, D is TRBD1 (6 bases). The ends were cut back, 6 bases at V and 9 bases at J, with 15 bases in the middle. CDR3 length: 13 residues. CDR3 loop: CASSRTVVGPQHF. Here the CDR3 DNA reads TGTGCCAGCAGCCGGACAGTCGTAGGGCCCCAGCATTTT.

This chain links TRBV7-3 with TRBJ2-1; 8 positions agree with TRBD2. The germline gives CDR1 SGHTA, CDR2 FQGTGA. J lost 0 bases, V lost 6 bases, and 4 bases had no gene match. This CDR3 comprises 15 residues. Here the CDR3 reads CASSRGLASYNEQFF. The CDR3 nucleotides read TGTGCCAGCAGTCGAGGACTAGCCTCCTACAATGAGCAGTTCTTC.

The chain is built from TRBV7-9 and TRBJ1-1; 8 nucleotides agree with TRBD1. After removal of 4 bases from V and 1 base from J, the junction contained 5 bases not matched to a gene. CDR1 and CDR2 (germline): SEHNR, FQNEAQ (reference sequence). The CDR3 has 15 residues. The CDR3 protein is CASSSGTGQNTEAFF. DNA for the CDR3: TGTGCCAGCAGCTCCGGGACAGGACAGAACACTGAAGCTTTCTTT.

The chain is built from TRBV18 and TRBJ1-2, with 7 positions matching TRBD1. This CDR3 comprises 14 residues. Looked up from germline, CDR1 is KGHSH and CDR2 is LQKENI. The trim removed 3 bases at V and 3 bases at J, leaving 4 bases unmatched. This CDR3 is CASSPTGDHYGYTF. The DNA for the CDR3 is TGTGCCAGCTCACCTACAGGGGATCACTATGGCTACACCTTC.

The gene calls are TRBV11-2 and TRBJ2-5; TRBD2 aligns across 8 bases. V shed 3 bases, J shed 4 bases, and the junction held 7 bases outside the gene matches. Germline V CDR1 and CDR2: SGHAT, FQNNGV. This CDR3 comprises 15 residues. The CDR3, as DNA: TGTGCCAGCAGCTTGTCCAGCGGGAGTACAGAGACCCAGTACTTC. This codes for CASSLSSGSTETQYF.

With respect to this clone: A read error may produce the germline difference seen at one junction end. The chain is built from TRBV7-8 and TRBJ1-5; TRBD1 matches 7 bases. From germline, CDR1 is SGHVS and CDR2 FQNEAQ. The CDR3 is made up of 14 amino acids. The CDR3 DNA is TGTGCCAGCAGCTTAGCAGGGGGCAACCAGCCCCAGCATTTT. This gives the protein CASSLAGGNQPQHF.

V is TRBV27 and J is TRBJ2-1, with 9 bases that match TRBD2. The CDR3 runs 16 residues. From germline, CDR1 is MNHEY and CDR2 SMNVEV (reference sequence). V lost 2 bases, J lost 6 bases, and 8 bases stayed unmatched. The CDR3 loop reads CASSLIAGGPGNEQFF. As DNA, the CDR3 is TGTGCCAGCAGTTTAATTGCGGGAGGGCCAGGCAATGAGCAGTTCTTC.

This clone was detected a few times. The chain employs TRBV18 and TRBJ2-1; D uncertain. The germline V and J ends were trimmed by 6 bases and 9 bases, with 15 bases remaining between them. The CDR3 consists of 13 residues. CDR1 and CDR2 from the germline V gene are KGHSH and LQKENI. CDR3 nucleotides: TGTGCCAGCTCGGCTAATACAGCCGGTGAGCAGTTCTTC. Translated: CASSANTAGEQFF.